This T cell receptor beta chain was found in a study of T-cell reconstitution after alpha-beta-depleted transplantation in children. The V gene's germline CDR1 is MNHEY and CDR2 SMNVEV (reference sequence). This CDR3 has 14 residues. V trimming: 5 bases; J trimming: 7 bases; junction bases outside the gene matches: 10. TCRbeta library preparation incorporated unique molecular identifiers. TCRdb re-analysed the PCR reads in MiXCR, keeping a single row per CDR3 protein. The sample yields roughly 500,000 distinct CDR3 sequences, approximately 12% seen once. This clonotype was counted at least ten times. The chain is built from TRBV27 and TRBJ2-7, with 8 bases that match TRBD1. The receptor comes from a human donor who donated a stem cell graft to a child with combined immunodeficiency. Sample: PBMCs from the stem cell graft donor, taken from the stem cell graft. CDR3 bases: TGTGCCAGCAGTCAATCCGGGACAGGAGAAGAGCAGTACTTC. Translation: CASSQSGTGEEQYF.